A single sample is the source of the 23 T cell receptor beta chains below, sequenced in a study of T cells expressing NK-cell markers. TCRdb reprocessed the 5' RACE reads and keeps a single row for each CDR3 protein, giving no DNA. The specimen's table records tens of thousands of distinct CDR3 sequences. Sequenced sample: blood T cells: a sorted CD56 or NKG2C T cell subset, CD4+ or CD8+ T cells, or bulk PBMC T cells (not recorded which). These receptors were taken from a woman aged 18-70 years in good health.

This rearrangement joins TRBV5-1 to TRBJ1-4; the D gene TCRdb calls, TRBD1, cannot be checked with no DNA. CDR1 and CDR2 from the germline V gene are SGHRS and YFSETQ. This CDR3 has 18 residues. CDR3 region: CASSSGWGQGASNEKLFF.

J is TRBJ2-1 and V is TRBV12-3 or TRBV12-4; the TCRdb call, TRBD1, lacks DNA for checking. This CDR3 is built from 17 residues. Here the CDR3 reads CASSFRWGAHSYNEQFF.

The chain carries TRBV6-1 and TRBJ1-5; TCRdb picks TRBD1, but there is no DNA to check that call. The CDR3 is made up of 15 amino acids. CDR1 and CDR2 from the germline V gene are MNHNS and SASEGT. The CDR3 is CASSQTGGSRQPQHF.

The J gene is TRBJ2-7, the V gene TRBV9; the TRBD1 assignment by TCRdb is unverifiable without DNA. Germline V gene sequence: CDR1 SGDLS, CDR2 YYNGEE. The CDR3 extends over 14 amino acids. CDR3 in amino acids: CASSVGSGAHEQYF.

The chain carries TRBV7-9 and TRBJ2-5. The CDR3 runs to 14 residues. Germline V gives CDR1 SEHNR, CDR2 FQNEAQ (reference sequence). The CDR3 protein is CASSPDGEQETQYF.

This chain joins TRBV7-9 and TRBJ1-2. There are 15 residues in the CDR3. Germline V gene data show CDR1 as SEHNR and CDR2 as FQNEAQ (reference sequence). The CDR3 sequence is CASSLNLAWDYGYTF.

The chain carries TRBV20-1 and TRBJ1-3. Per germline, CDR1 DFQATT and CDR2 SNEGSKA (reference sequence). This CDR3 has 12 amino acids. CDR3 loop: CSARDVGNTIYF.

This CDR3 reads CASSQERLAGYEQYF. The rearrangement uses TRBV3-1 and TRBJ2-7; the D call from TCRdb, TRBD2, cannot be confirmed without DNA. The CDR3 sequence is 15 residues long. Germline CDR1 LGHDT, CDR2 YNNKEL (reference sequence).

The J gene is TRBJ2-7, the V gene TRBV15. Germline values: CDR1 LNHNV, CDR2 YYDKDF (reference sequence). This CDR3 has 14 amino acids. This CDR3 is CATSKDPSSYEQYF.

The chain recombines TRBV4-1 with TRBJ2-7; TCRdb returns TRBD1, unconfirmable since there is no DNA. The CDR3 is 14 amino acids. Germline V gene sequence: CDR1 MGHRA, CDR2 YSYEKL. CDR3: CASSQDGSGYEQYF.

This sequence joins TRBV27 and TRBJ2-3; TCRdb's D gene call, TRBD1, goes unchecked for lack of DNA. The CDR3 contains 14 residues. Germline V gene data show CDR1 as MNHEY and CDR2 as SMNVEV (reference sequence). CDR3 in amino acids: CATSRQGASDTQYF.

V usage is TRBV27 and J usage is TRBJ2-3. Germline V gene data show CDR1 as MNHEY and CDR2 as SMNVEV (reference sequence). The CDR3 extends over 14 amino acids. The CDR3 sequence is CASSFVPSTDTQYF.

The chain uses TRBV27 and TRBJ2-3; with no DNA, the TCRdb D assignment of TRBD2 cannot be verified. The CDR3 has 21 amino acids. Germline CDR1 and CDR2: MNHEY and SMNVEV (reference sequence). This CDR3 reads CASSRASGLAEPGLYTDTQYF.

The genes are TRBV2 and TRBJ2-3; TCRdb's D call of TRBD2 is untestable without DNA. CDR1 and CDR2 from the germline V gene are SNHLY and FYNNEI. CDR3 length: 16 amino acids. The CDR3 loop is CASDPGLAGYTDTQYF.

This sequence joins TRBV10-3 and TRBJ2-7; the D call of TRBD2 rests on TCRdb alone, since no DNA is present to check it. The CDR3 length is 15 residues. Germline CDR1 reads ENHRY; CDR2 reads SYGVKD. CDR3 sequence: CAISEVTSGGYEQYF.

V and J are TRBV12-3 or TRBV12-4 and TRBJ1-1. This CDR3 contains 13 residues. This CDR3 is CASSWTANTEAFF.

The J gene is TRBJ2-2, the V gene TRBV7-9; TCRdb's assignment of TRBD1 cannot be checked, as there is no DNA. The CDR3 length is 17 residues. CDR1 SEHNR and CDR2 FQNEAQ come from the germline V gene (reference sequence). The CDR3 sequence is CASNPSRVGGWTGELFF.

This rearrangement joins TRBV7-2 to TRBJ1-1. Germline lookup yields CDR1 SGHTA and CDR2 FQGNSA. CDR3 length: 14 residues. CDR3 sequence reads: CASSLSLQATEAFF.

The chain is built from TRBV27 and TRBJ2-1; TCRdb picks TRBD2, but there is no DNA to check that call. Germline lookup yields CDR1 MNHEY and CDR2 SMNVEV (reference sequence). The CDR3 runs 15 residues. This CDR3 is CASSSGLAGINEQFF.

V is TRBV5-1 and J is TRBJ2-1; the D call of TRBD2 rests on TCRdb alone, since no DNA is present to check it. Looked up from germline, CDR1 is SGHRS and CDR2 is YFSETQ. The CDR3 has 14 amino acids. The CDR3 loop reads CASSLSSGGYEQFF.

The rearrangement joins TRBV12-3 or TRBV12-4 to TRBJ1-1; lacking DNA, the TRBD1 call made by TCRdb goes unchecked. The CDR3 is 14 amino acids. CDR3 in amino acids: CASSVLYMNTEAFF.

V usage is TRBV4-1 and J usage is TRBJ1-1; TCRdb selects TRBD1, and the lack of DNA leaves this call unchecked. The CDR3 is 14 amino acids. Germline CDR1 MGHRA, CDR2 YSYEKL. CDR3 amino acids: CASSQQGAGTEAFF.

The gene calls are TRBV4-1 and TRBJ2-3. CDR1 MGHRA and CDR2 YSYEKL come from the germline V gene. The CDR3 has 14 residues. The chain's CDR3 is CASSQDSLADTQYF.